The TCR beta chain described here comes from a study of human CD8 memory T cell subsets. The CDR3 is made up of 15 amino acids. In germline, CDR1 is SEHNR, CDR2 FQNEAQ (reference sequence). By frequency, this clonotype registers medium-sized. Its antigen is currently unknown. Overall study findings and caveats: The study sequenced T cell receptor beta chains only.

Production of TCR beta libraries used UMI-labeled 5' RACE as the method. From the 5' RACE reads, TCRdb lists one entry per CDR3 protein and no DNA. The sample totals about 20,000 distinct CDR3 sequences. RNA was obtained from duplicate vials of roughly 150,000 sorted CD8+ T cells per subset. This rearrangement joins TRBV7-9 to TRBJ2-7; with no DNA, the TCRdb D assignment of TRBD2 cannot be verified. The clonotype was recovered from a human donor in good health. The specimen was CD8+ T cells from PBMCs. The chain's CDR3 is CASSGRLAGAYEQYF. Using reference TRBV7-9 and TRBJ2-7 for the parts outside the CDR3, the full variable domain is DTGVSQNPRHKITKRGQNVTFRCDPISEHNRLYWYRQTLGQGPEFLTYFQNEAQLEKSRLLSDRFSAERPKGSFSTLEIQRTEQGDSAMYLCASSGRLAGAYEQYFGPGTRLTVT.